A selection of T cell receptor beta chains follows, all from one sample in a study of T cell repertoires in cytomegalovirus infection. Each CDR3 protein gets one entry after TCRdb re-called the reads with MiXCR. The table shows around 800,000 distinct CDR3 sequences, with roughly 33% occurring only once. Their antigens are not known. Source: cultured CD8+ T cells from PBMCs, taken from culture after CMV antigen stimulation. The receptor set was obtained from a human donor in good health (CMV status not recorded). Some clones in this sample may be carry-over from other donors' samples. The CDR3 runs from the conserved cysteine through the conserved F or W. The D gene is left open where the match is weak. Size values are once, few and many counts, or a class for expanded clones, and some rows have none.

abundance: -
len: 16
j_gene: TRBJ2-1
d_gene: TRBD2
v_gene: TRBV5-6
CDR3nt: TGTGCCAGCAGCTTGCTACCCAGCGGGGGGTACAATGAGCAGTTCTTC
CDR3aa: CASSLLPSGGYNEQFF

abundance: few
len: 19
j_gene: TRBJ2-1
d_gene: TRBD1
v_gene: TRBV6-2/TRBV6-3
CDR3nt: TGTGCCAGTAGTTACACCGACAGGGGGCGCATTGTCTCCTACAATGAGCAGTTCTTC
CDR3aa: CASSYTDRGRIVSYNEQFF

abundance: few
len: 16
j_gene: TRBJ2-2
d_gene: -
v_gene: TRBV5-8
CDR3nt: TGTGCCAGCAGCTTTCTTTTTGAAGCGAACACCGGGGAGCTGTTTTTT
CDR3aa: CASSFLFEANTGELFF

abundance: -
len: 13
j_gene: TRBJ1-2
d_gene: -
v_gene: TRBV20-1
CDR3nt: TGCAGTGCTCGACTGGAGGGGAACTATGGCTACACCTTC
CDR3aa: CSARLEGNYGYTF

abundance: many
len: 15
j_gene: TRBJ2-3
d_gene: -
v_gene: TRBV7-3
CDR3nt: TGTGCCAGCAGCTCAGGACAAACTAGCACAGATACGCAGTATTTT
CDR3aa: CASSSGQTSTDTQYF

abundance: few
len: 14
j_gene: TRBJ2-1
d_gene: -
v_gene: TRBV19
CDR3nt: TGTGCCAGTAGTATAGTCCCTTCGATCAATGAGCAGTTCTTC
CDR3aa: CASSIVPSINEQFF

abundance: few
len: 18
j_gene: TRBJ2-2
d_gene: TRBD2
v_gene: TRBV4-3
CDR3nt: TGCGCCAGCAGCCAAGATCTTATACTAGCGGGGCGCACCGGGGAGCTGTTTTTT
CDR3aa: CASSQDLILAGRTGELFF

abundance: many
len: 16
j_gene: TRBJ1-5
d_gene: -
v_gene: TRBV7-2
CDR3nt: TGTGCCAGCAGCTTAGGCTACGGGGGCAGCAATCAGCCCCAGCATTTT
CDR3aa: CASSLGYGGSNQPQHF

abundance: few
len: 18
j_gene: TRBJ2-3
d_gene: TRBD2
v_gene: TRBV7-8
CDR3nt: TGTGCCAGCAGCTTAATAAGCGGGGGGGGACTGGGCACAGATACGCAGTATTTT
CDR3aa: CASSLISGGGLGTDTQYF

abundance: -
len: 17
j_gene: TRBJ1-6
d_gene: -
v_gene: TRBV15
CDR3nt: TGTGCCACCAGCAGAGACTGGTTGGACCTAGAGAATTCACCCCTCCACTTT
CDR3aa: CATSRDWLDLENSPLHF

abundance: few
len: 13
j_gene: TRBJ2-3
d_gene: -
v_gene: TRBV27
CDR3nt: TGTGCCAGCAGTTGGTACGGCACAGATACGCAGTATTTT
CDR3aa: CASSWYGTDTQYF

abundance: -
len: 18
j_gene: TRBJ2-3
d_gene: -
v_gene: TRBV7-6
CDR3nt: TGTGCCAGCAGCGCCTTACCTCCCCCTCAGGGGTTGGGAGATACGCAGTATTTT
CDR3aa: CASSALPPPQGLGDTQYF

abundance: few
len: 18
j_gene: TRBJ2-1
d_gene: TRBD2
v_gene: TRBV10-3
CDR3nt: TGTGCCATCAGTGGAATGGTTCTATCAGCGGGGAGATCGAATGAGCAGTTCTTC
CDR3aa: CAISGMVLSAGRSNEQFF

abundance: -
len: 15
j_gene: TRBJ1-2
d_gene: -
v_gene: TRBV7-6
CDR3nt: TGTGCCAGCAGCCCCCGACCTACGCATCTCTATGGCTACACCTTC
CDR3aa: CASSPRPTHLYGYTF

abundance: -
len: 14
j_gene: TRBJ1-2
d_gene: -
v_gene: TRBV7-6
CDR3nt: TGTGCCAGCAGCTTAAGTACGCGAAACTATGGCTACACCTTC
CDR3aa: CASSLSTRNYGYTF

abundance: -
len: 12
j_gene: TRBJ2-3
d_gene: TRBD2
v_gene: TRBV25-1
CDR3nt: TGTGTCAGCTCGGGGGGGCAAGATACGCAGTATTTT
CDR3aa: CVSSGGQDTQYF

abundance: -
len: 12
j_gene: TRBJ2-7
d_gene: -
v_gene: TRBV2
CDR3nt: TGTGCCAGCAGTGAAGTAATCTACGAGCAGTACTTC
CDR3aa: CASSEVIYEQYF